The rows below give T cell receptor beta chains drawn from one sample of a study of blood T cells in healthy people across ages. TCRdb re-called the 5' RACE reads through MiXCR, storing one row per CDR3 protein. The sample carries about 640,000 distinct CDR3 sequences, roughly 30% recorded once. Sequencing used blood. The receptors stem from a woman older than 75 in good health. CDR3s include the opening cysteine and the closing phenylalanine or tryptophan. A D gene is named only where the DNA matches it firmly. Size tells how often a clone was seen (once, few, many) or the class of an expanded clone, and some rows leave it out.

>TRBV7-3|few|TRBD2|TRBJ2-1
CASSLSGGEKFF
TGTGCCAGCAGCTTAAGCGGGGGGGAGAAGTTCTTC
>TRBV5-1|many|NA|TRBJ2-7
CASSLAGSSSYEQYF
TGCGCCAGCAGCTTGGCCGGCTCCAGCTCCTACGAGCAGTACTTC
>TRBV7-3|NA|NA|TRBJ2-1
CASSPSWDLAYNEQFF
TGTGCCAGCAGCCCTTCGTGGGACCTGGCCTACAATGAGCAGTTCTTC
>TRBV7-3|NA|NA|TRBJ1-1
CASSVGKGTEAFF
TGTGCCAGCAGCGTAGGGAAAGGCACTGAAGCTTTCTTT
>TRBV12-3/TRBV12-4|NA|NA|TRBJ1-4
CASQAGEIEKLFF
TGTGCCAGCCAGGCAGGGGAAATTGAGAAACTGTTTTTT
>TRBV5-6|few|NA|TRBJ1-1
CASSLPQGLGTEAFF
TGTGCCAGCAGCCTACCTCAGGGTCTGGGCACTGAAGCTTTCTTT
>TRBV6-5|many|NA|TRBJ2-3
CASSYSGLSTDTQYF
TGTGCCAGCAGTTACTCCGGACTCTCCACAGATACGCAGTATTTT
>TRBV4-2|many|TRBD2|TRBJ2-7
CASSQGAKRGNYEQYF
TGTGCCAGCAGCCAAGGCGCCAAGCGGGGGAACTACGAGCAGTACTTC
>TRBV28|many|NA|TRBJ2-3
CASSESGMGTQYF
TGTGCCAGCAGCGAATCAGGGATGGGTACGCAGTATTTT
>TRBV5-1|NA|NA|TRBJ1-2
CASSPWWGTETNYGYTF
TGCGCCAGCAGCCCGTGGTGGGGCACAGAGACTAACTATGGCTACACCTTC
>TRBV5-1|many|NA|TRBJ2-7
CASKNPGLDEQYF
TGCGCCAGCAAGAACCCGGGTTTGGACGAGCAGTACTTC
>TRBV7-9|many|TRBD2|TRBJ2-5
CASSFLAGGETQYF
TGTGCCAGCAGCTTCCTAGCGGGGGGGGAGACCCAGTACTTC
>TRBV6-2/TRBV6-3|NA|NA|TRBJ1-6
CASSPEALGNSPLHF
TGTGCCAGCAGCCCCGAAGCTTTGGGTAATTCACCCCTCCACTTT
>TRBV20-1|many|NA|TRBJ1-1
CSAPPDPGGTEAFF
TGCAGTGCCCCCCCCGACCCCGGAGGGACTGAAGCTTTCTTT
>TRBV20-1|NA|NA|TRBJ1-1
CSHEGEGGRTEAFF
TGCAGTCACGAGGGGGAGGGCGGGCGCACTGAAGCTTTCTTT
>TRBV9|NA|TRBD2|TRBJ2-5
CASSVGISGGETQYF
TGTGCCAGCAGCGTAGGAATTAGCGGGGGGGAGACCCAGTACTTC
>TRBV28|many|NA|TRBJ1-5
CASRSPLIQAPDSNQPQHF
TGTGCCAGCAGGAGTCCCCTCATACAGGCACCGGATAGCAATCAGCCCCAGCATTTT
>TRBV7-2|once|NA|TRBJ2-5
CASSLSHKETQYF
TGTGCCAGCAGCTTAAGCCATAAGGAGACCCAGTACTTC
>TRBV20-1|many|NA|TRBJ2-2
CSVGRNTGELFF
TGCAGTGTAGGCAGGAACACCGGGGAGCTGTTTTTT
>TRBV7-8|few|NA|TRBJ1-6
CASSLKGGRGSSSYNSPLHF
TGTGCCAGCAGCTTAAAGGGAGGGAGAGGGTCAAGCTCCTATAATTCACCCCTCCACTTT
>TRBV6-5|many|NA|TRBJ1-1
CASGEANTEAFF
TGTGCCAGCGGTGAGGCGAACACTGAAGCTTTCTTT
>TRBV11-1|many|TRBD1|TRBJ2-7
CASKGQGMREQYF
TGTGCCAGCAAAGGACAGGGGATGAGGGAGCAGTACTTC
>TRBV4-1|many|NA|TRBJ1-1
CASSQAGANTEAFF
TGCGCCAGCAGCCAGGCGGGGGCCAACACTGAAGCTTTCTTT
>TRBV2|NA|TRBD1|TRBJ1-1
CASSRGQGKHGGAFF
TGTGCCAGCAGTCGAGGACAGGGGAAGCATGGGGGAGCTTTCTTT
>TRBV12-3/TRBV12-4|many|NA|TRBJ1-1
CATGSDILNTEAFF
TGTGCCACGGGCTCAGACATACTGAACACTGAAGCTTTCTTT
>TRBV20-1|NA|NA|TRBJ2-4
CSVRGELNIQYF
TGCAGTGTAAGGGGAGAGTTGAACATTCAGTACTTC
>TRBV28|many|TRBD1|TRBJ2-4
CASSFGTGTDMRIAIQYF
TGTGCCAGCAGTTTCGGGACCGGGACAGATATGCGGATAGCCATTCAGTACTTC
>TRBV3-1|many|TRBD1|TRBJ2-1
CASSQVRGLYNEQFF
TGTGCCAGCAGCCAAGTAAGGGGGCTCTACAATGAGCAGTTCTTC
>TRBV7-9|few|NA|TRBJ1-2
CASSFSPQASNYGYTF
TGTGCCAGCAGCTTCTCCCCACAGGCATCAAACTATGGCTACACCTTC
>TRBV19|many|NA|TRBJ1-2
CASRSLSGTNPGGYTF
TGTGCCAGTAGGTCCCTGTCGGGGACAAATCCCGGCGGCTACACCTTC
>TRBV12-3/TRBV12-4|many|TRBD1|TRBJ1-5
CASSLSGGNQPQHF
TGTGCCAGCAGTTTATCAGGGGGAAATCAGCCCCAGCATTTT
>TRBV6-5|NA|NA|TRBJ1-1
CACRVGGAEAFF
TGTGCCTGCAGGGTGGGGGGGGCTGAAGCCTTCTTT
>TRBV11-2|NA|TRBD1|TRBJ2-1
CASSLVAGQGALLVF
TGTGCCAGCAGCTTAGTTGCGGGACAGGGGGCATTATTGGTCTTC
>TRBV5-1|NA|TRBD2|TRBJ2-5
CASTKRGLYNEQYF
TGCGCCAGTACCAAGCGGGGCTTATACAATGAGCAGTACTTC
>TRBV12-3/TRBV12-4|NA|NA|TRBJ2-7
CASRRTVAYEQYF
TGTGCCAGCAGAAGGACGGTTGCCTACGAGCAGTACTTC
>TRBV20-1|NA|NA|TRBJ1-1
CSARDQQGGTEAFF
TGCAGTGCTAGAGATCAGCAGGGAGGGACTGAAGCTTTCTTT
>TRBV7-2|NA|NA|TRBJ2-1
CASSLVGGPSYNEQFF
TGTGCCAGCAGCTTAGTGGGGGGCCCCTCCTACAATGAGCAGTTCTTC
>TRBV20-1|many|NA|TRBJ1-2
CSARVRETYGYTF
TGCAGTGCTAGAGTACGAGAGACCTATGGCTACACCTTC
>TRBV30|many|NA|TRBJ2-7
CAWSGSTGFEQYF
TGTGCCTGGAGTGGTTCGACAGGCTTCGAGCAGTACTTC
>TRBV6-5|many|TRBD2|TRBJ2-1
CASSYSGLAGALNNEQFF
TGTGCCAGCAGTTACTCGGGGCTAGCGGGGGCCCTTAACAATGAGCAGTTCTTC
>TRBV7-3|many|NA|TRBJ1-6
CASSLTGSNSPLHF
TGTGCCAGCAGCTTAACAGGATCGAATTCACCCCTCCACTTT
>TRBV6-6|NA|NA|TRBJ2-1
CASSPSIRGSYNEQFF
TGTGCCAGCAGTCCCTCTATACGGGGCTCCTACAATGAGCAGTTCTTC
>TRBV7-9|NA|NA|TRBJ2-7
CASSLNQHFEQYF
TGTGCCAGCAGCTTAAACCAACATTTCGAGCAGTACTTC
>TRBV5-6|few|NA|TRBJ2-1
CASSLGTGRNEQFF
TGTGCCAGCAGTTTGGGAACAGGCCGCAATGAGCAGTTCTTC
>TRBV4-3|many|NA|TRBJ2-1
CASSQHAGFSYNEQFF
TGCGCCAGCAGCCAACATGCCGGGTTCTCCTACAATGAGCAGTTCTTC
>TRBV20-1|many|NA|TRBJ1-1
CSATNRVGNTEAFF
TGCAGTGCTACTAACAGGGTAGGGAACACTGAAGCTTTCTTT
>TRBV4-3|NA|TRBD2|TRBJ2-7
CASSQFHLAGVSSYEQYF
TGCGCCAGCAGCCAATTCCACCTAGCGGGCGTGAGCTCCTACGAGCAGTACTTC
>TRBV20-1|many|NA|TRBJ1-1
CSAREGRGGTEAFF
TGCAGTGCTAGAGAAGGCAGGGGAGGCACTGAAGCTTTCTTT
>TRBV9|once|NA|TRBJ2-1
CASSVRATSSSWDEQFF
TGTGCCAGCAGCGTGCGAGCAACTAGCAGTAGTTGGGATGAGCAGTTCTTC
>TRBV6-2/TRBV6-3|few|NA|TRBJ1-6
CASSYSVPGELNSPLHF
TGTGCCAGCAGTTACTCGGTTCCAGGGGAGCTAAATTCACCCCTCCACTTT
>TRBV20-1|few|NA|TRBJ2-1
CSAHLGLPLLGNEQFF
TGCAGTGCTCATCTGGGGCTACCCCTGTTGGGGAATGAGCAGTTCTTC
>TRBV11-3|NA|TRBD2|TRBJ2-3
CASSPSTSGSSTDTQYF
TGTGCCAGCAGCCCTTCGACTAGCGGGAGTAGCACAGATACGCAGTATTTT
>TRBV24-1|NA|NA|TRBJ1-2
CATSDFGQTRAYGYTF
TGTGCCACCAGTGATTTTGGACAAACCCGCGCCTATGGCTACACCTTC
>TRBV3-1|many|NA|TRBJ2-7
CASSQGDKYEQYF
TGTGCCAGCAGCCAAGGAGATAAGTACGAGCAGTACTTC